The clone carrying this T cell receptor (beta chain) was counted once. This specimen comes from a study of blood T cell repertoires in COVID-19. On the study more broadly: Italy, Spain and the United States were the sources of the convalescent and acute COVID-19 samples. PBMCs, B-cell-depleted T cells, or T cells were the source of the cDNA or gDNA that made up the material.

Only in-frame clones appear in the TCRdb table, and some are missing; sequencing was by immunoSEQ multiplex PCR. The sample records about 180,000 clones, approximately 79% being singletons. Germline lookup yields CDR1 SGHRS and CDR2 YFSETQ. The CDR3 contains 14 residues. Deletions cut 2 bases from V and 5 bases from J, with 13 bases between. The sample taken for sequencing was peripheral blood. The V call is TRBV5-1, the J call TRBJ1-1; no clear D. The clonotype comes from a woman in her 70s with acute or convalescent COVID-19. The CDR3, as DNA: TGCGCCAGCAGCTTTATGGGCTCAGAGACTGAAGCTTTCTTT. Amino acid sequence: CASSFMGSETEAFF.